This TCR beta chain is from a study of OX40 agonist ivuxolimab in advanced cancers. About the investigation overall: Ivuxolimab, which targeted the costimulatory receptor OX40 (CD134), was an agonistic, fully human IgG2 monoclonal antibody. In the dose-escalation cohort, around four fifths of patients were male, and the mean age was roughly 56 years with a range of about 20 to 79. Intravenous ivuxolimab was administered to patients every 2 weeks at six dose levels: 0.01, 0.1, 0.3, 1.5, 3 and 10 mg/kg. Partial responses occurred in three dose-escalation patients: two with cutaneous melanoma and one with hepatocellular carcinoma. The paper describes the monotherapy dose-escalation part (N ≈ 52 patients) of the phase I trial of ivuxolimab. Prior anti-PD-1, anti-PD-L1 or anti-CTLA-4 therapy was permitted, and 30% to 50% of dose-escalation patients had received checkpoint inhibitors. Of the roughly 50 dose-escalation patients, hepatocellular carcinoma was present in some 19, melanoma in approximately 15, renal cell carcinoma in 9 and head and neck cancer in 9. Peripheral TCRbeta sequencing aimed to test whether ivuxolimab altered TCR sequence diversity and caused clonal T-cell expansion. The investigation overall reported the following: In the 0.1-3.0 mg/kg groups, partial responders had among the lowest normalized peripheral clonal expansion, particularly in CD8+ T cells. Low levels of normalized T-cell clonal expansion were also seen in some patients who did not respond. After ivuxolimab, CD8+ T cells had more expanded clones than CD4+ T cells on average. Clonal expansion of both CD4+ and CD8+ blood T cells was observed from baseline to week 6 at doses 0.1 to 3.0 mg/kg. The antigen specificity of the peripheral T cells that underwent clonal expansion was not determined.

Measured from the cysteine to the phenylalanine, the CDR3 is 16 residues long. Just CDR3 DNA is preserved here, 48 bases in frame from base 1. The germline V gene (reference sequence) provides CDR1 SEHNR and CDR2 FQNEAQ. V gives up 2 bases and J gives up 7 bases, and the segment between their germline ends measures 18 bases. A remark on this clone: Its antigen specificity is not known. Per-base qualities were not stored, and no clone one base away is much larger.

Genomic DNA was extracted from sorted cells for sequencing of the TCRbeta CDR3 region. The immunoSEQ Assay was used for sequencing of TCRbeta CDR3 regions. Not all clones reach the TCRdb copy of this immuneACCESS table, which keeps in-frame sequences only. Checked studies attribute under half of the gap to unresolved V genes and leave the rest unexplained. Across this sample there are around 63,000 clones, with more than 80% seen only once. The top ten clones comprise over 1% of the sample. Patients with a history of autoimmune disease or receiving systemic immunosuppression were excluded from the trial. Peripheral blood for TCR sequencing was collected from all dose cohorts at baseline, on cycle 4 day 1, and on cycle 7 day 1. Samples came from an open-label, multicenter, first-in-human phase I dose-escalation trial of ivuxolimab. Adults with locally advanced or metastatic melanoma, renal cell carcinoma, hepatocellular carcinoma or head and neck squamous cell carcinoma were enrolled in the trial. Before TCR sequencing, CD4+ T cells and CD8+ T cells were sorted from peripheral blood as separate populations.

Recombination joined TRBV7-9 with TRBJ2-1; the best D guess is TRBD1, with 6 bases matching. This material consisted of CD4+ or CD8+ T cells sorted from blood, taken in a trial of the OX40 agonist ivuxolimab. This sequence was found in an adult with an advanced solid tumor such as melanoma, head and neck, liver or kidney cancer. CDR3 reads: CASSLRQGHTGNEQFF. The nucleotide sequence reads as follows: TGTGCCAGCAGCTTACGGCAGGGGCATACGGGGAATGAGCAGTTCTTC.